This note documents a single T cell receptor beta chain sequence. What it recognizes is unknown. The data are from a study of T cells expressing NK-cell markers. The wider study: Out of eight donors sequenced, seven tested HCMV-seropositive and the remaining one seronegative. General study findings and limits: Six or seven donors showed dominant NKG2C+ clonotypes comprising roughly 1.0-7.0% of their CD8+ T cells.

cDNA encoding TCR beta was synthesized via 5'RACE template switching incorporating UMIs. TCRdb reanalyzed the 5' RACE reads and collapses them to one entry per CDR3 protein, without DNA. The clone table shows about 160,000 distinct CDR3 sequences, with the ten largest holding 15% to 20%. Per germline, CDR1 DFQATT and CDR2 SNEGSKA (reference sequence). This CDR3 is 15 amino acids long. The sequence derives from a woman aged 18 to 75 in good health. The gene calls are TRBV20-1 and TRBJ1-4; TCRdb indicates TRBD1, and absent DNA this call remains unverified. The sequencing sample was made of blood T cells: a sorted CD56 or NKG2C T cell subset, CD4+ or CD8+ T cells, or bulk PBMC T cells (not recorded which). CDR3 protein: CSARDSGQGNEKLFF.